The next 9 T cell receptor beta chains were all read from a single sample in a study of blood T cell repertoires in COVID-19. The repertoire was sequenced with immunoSEQ multiplex PCR; TCRdb's copy has only in-frame clones and lacks some. The sample holds some 80,000 clones; approximately 86% are singletons and the top ten take approximately 2.9%. The sample taken for sequencing was peripheral blood. Receptor source: a woman between 45 and 65 years old with active or convalescent COVID-19.

The chain is built from TRBV5-1 and TRBJ2-1; 7 nucleotides match TRBD1. The CDR3 is 17 amino acids. J gave up 4 bases and V 0 bases, and 10 bases lay outside the gene matches. Germline values: CDR1 SGHRS, CDR2 YFSETQ. This chain's CDR3 is CASSLATGRFRYNEQFF. In DNA, the CDR3 is TGCGCCAGCAGCTTGGCGACAGGGCGATTCCGATACAATGAGCAGTTCTTC.

DNA of the CDR3: TGTGCCAGCAGCGCCTTGAGGGCCTACGAGCAGTACTTC. This translates into CASSALRAYEQYF. J is TRBJ2-7 and V is TRBV6-5, with D perhaps matching TRBD2 (5 bases). Per germline, CDR1 MNHEY and CDR2 SVGAGI. Trimming took 6 bases from V and 2 from J, leaving 11 bases between them. This CDR3 spans 13 amino acids.

The chain is built from TRBV12-3 or TRBV12-4 and TRBJ1-1, with 7 bases matching TRBD1. The CDR3 is made up of 13 amino acids. The ends lost 8 bases at V and 1 base at J; junction bases unmatched: 4. The CDR3 sequence: CASAGQENTEAFF. CDR3 in DNA: TGTGCCAGCGCAGGACAGGAGAACACTGAAGCTTTCTTT.

This clone appeared a single time. The gene calls are TRBV7-3 and TRBJ2-2; 9 bases fit TRBD2. The CDR3 length is 17 residues. The V segment lost 5 bases and the J segment 8 bases; nucleotides outside the gene matches: 15. From germline, CDR1 is SGHTA and CDR2 FQGTGA. The CDR3 DNA reads TGTGCCAGCAGCCCCCAGTTGGTTGCTAGCGGGGTGGGGGAGCTGTTTTTT. Its protein is CASSPQLVASGVGELFF. Based on the CDR3 plus reference TRBV7-3 and TRBJ2-2, the full variable domain is GAGVSQTPSNKVTEKGKYVELRCDPISGHTALYWYRQSLGQGPEFLIYFQGTGAADDSGLPNDRFFAVRPEGSVSTLKIQRTERGDSAVYLCASSPQLVASGVGELFFGEGSRLTVL.

The chain is built from TRBV6-5 and TRBJ2-7; 8 nucleotides agree with TRBD1. J lost 3 bases, V lost 7 bases, and 11 bases had no gene match. This CDR3 region has 15 residues. Germline V gene data show CDR1 as MNHEY and CDR2 as SVGAGI. The CDR3 protein is CASMGLRTGSYEQYF. DNA for the CDR3: TGTGCCAGCATGGGTCTCAGGACAGGGAGCTACGAGCAGTACTTC.

The chain carries TRBV11-2 and TRBJ1-1, with D perhaps TRBD1 (6 bases). The CDR3 runs to 14 residues. Germline V lookup: CDR1 SGHAT, CDR2 FQNNGV. The germline V and J ends were trimmed by 6 bases and 5 bases, with 16 bases remaining between them. CDR3: CASRLQGVGTEAFF. Written as DNA, the CDR3 is TGTGCCAGCAGGCTACAGGGAGTCGGAACTGAAGCTTTCTTT.

V and J are TRBV6-6 and TRBJ2-7; D perhaps matches TRBD2 (6 bases). The CDR3 spans 14 residues. Germline CDR1 MNHNY, CDR2 SVGAGI (reference sequence). The V and J ends lost 2 bases and 4 bases respectively, with 12 bases between them. For the CDR3, the DNA is TGTGCCAGCAGTTACGGGCGGGGTCTATACGAGCAGTACTTC. The encoded protein is CASSYGRGLYEQYF.

The chain uses TRBV4-3 and TRBJ2-5, with D perhaps TRBD2 (6 bases). CDR1 and CDR2 (germline): LGHNA, YSLEER. V lost 0 bases to trimming and J lost 3 bases, with 14 bases between them. This CDR3 region has 16 residues. CDR3 nucleotides: TGCGCCAGCAGCCAAGACTTGGGACTCGGCAAAGAGACCCAGTACTTC. It is translated as CASSQDLGLGKETQYF.

This sequence joins TRBV6-5 and TRBJ1-2, with TRBD1 identical over 11 bases. The germline CDR1 and CDR2 sequences are MNHEY and SVGAGI. Germline trimming cut 4 bases from V and 5 bases from J; bases unmatched to any gene: 3. There are 14 residues in the CDR3. CDR3 sequence: CASSSDRGRYGYTF. CDR3 nucleotides: TGTGCCAGCAGTTCGGACAGGGGGCGGTATGGCTACACCTTC.